A single sample gave rise to the 2 T cell receptor beta chains below, sequenced in a study of cytomegalovirus exposure and HLA in healthy donors (dated by TCRdb to 2017 to 2019). Libraries were constructed by the immunoSEQ multiplex PCR assay. For the multiplex PCR, a mixture combining 60 forward primers for TCR Vbeta segments and 13 reverse primers for TCR Jbeta segments was used. TCRdb retrieved this table from immuneACCESS and kept in-frame rearrangements only. Not all clones are present; in checked studies, unresolved V genes account for under half, and no reason is known for the remainder. The sample table contains more than 150,000 clones; only one count was recorded for about four fifths of them. The top ten constitute 1.5% to 2% of the sample. Material: PBMCs. Source of these receptors: a woman aged 25 to 39 in good health and CMV-seronegative.

The rearrangement links TRBV18 to TRBJ1-5, with D tentatively TRBD1 (5 bases). The CDR3 loop spans 16 amino acids. Germline V lookup: CDR1 KGHSH, CDR2 LQKENI. V was pared by 0 bases and J by 2 bases, with 11 bases between. The CDR3, as DNA: TGTGCCAGCTCACCACCCGGGGGAGAAGGCAATCAGCCCCAGCATTTT. Its translation: CASSPPGGEGNQPQHF.

The rearrangement uses TRBV7-2 and TRBJ1-5; 9 bases line up with TRBD1. The CDR3 has 15 amino acids. The J segment lost 3 bases and the V segment lost 3 bases, leaving 3 bases of the junction unmatched. Germline CDR1 reads SGHTA; CDR2 reads FQGNSA. This CDR3 is CASSLGTGHNQPQHF. Written as DNA, the CDR3 is TGTGCCAGCAGCTTGGGGACAGGGCACAATCAGCCCCAGCATTTT.